Listed below are T cell receptor beta chains from one sample, sequenced in a study of T cell changes during pregnancy in multiple sclerosis. Here immunoSEQ multiplex PCR was the method, and the copy in TCRdb shows in-frame clones only, minus some. The sample lists just over 55,000 clones, 80% to 95% occurring once. The sample in question was peripheral blood, obtained after pregnancy. The receptor source for this set is a female donor in good health, enrolled as a control in a pregnancy study. The CDR3 runs from the conserved cysteine through the conserved F or W. Each record gives: CDR3 DNA, CDR3 protein, J gene, D gene, V gene, clone size. D genes are given only for firm matches. Where a row states a size, it is once, few, many or the class of an expanded clone; other rows omit it.

TGTGCCAGCAGCCAAGAGATGGGGCCCTCTTTAGCCAAAAACATTCAGTACTTC,CASSQEMGPSLAKNIQYF,TRBJ2-4,.,TRBV4-2,.
TGTGCCAGCAGTCCGCAGGGGGCAAACACCGGGGAGCTGTTTTTT,CASSPQGANTGELFF,TRBJ2-2,TRBD1,TRBV2,.
TGTGCCATCAGAGGTCAGAAGCAGGGTTGGGACGAGCAGTACTTC,CAIRGQKQGWDEQYF,TRBJ2-7,.,TRBV10-3,.
TGTGCCAGCTCCTCCACAGGGCTGAGGGGCGGCTACACCTTC,CASSSTGLRGGYTF,TRBJ1-2,.,TRBV25-1,once
TGTGCCAGCAGCGTAGGGTCTAGCGGGGGTTCCCCTTTGAGCTTC,CASSVGSSGGSPLSF,TRBJ2-7,TRBD2,TRBV9,.
TGTGCCAGCGGATACAGGGTGGAAGAGACCCAGTACTTC,CASGYRVEETQYF,TRBJ2-5,.,TRBV6-5,once
TGTGCCAGCAGCCAGCGGGGTCTAGCCGAGACCCAGTACTTC,CASSQRGLAETQYF,TRBJ2-5,TRBD2,TRBV7-8,.
TGTGCCAGCAGCAGGAGCGGGGGGGCCTCTCAAGAGACCCAGTACTTC,CASSRSGGASQETQYF,TRBJ2-5,TRBD2,TRBV5-5,.
TGTGCCAGCAGCTCCCTGGGGAGCCTCAATCAGCCCCAGCATTTT,CASSSLGSLNQPQHF,TRBJ1-5,.,TRBV9,.
TGTGCTAGTGGTTTGGTAGGGGTGTCCGGGACAGGGATCAATCAGCCCCAGCATTTT,CASGLVGVSGTGINQPQHF,TRBJ1-5,TRBD1,TRBV12-5,.
TGTGCCAGCAGCTTGGACGACAGGTTAGCCTACGAGCAGTACTTC,CASSLDDRLAYEQYF,TRBJ2-7,.,TRBV7-9,.
TGTGCCAGCAGCTCAGCTGTCACGCTAGCGGGTGCCTACAATGAGCAGTTCTTC,CASSSAVTLAGAYNEQFF,TRBJ2-1,TRBD2,TRBV7-2,.
TGTGCCAGCAGCGCCCTACAGGGCCCCACTGAAGCTTTCTTT,CASSALQGPTEAFF,TRBJ1-1,.,TRBV9,.
TGTGCCAGCAGCTTGGAACTAGCGGGTGGCACAGATACGCAGTATTTT,CASSLELAGGTDTQYF,TRBJ2-3,TRBD2,TRBV5-6,.
TGTGCCAGCAGCCCGGGACTAGCGGGGCGGGGGGGGACCCAGTACTTC,CASSPGLAGRGGTQYF,TRBJ2-5,TRBD2,TRBV4-2,.
TGTGCCATCAGCGATCTAGGGGCAGATACGCAGTATTTT,CAISDLGADTQYF,TRBJ2-3,.,TRBV10-3,.
TGTGCCAGCACAGAATATCCGGGACTAGTTAACACCGGGGAGCTGTTTTTT,CASTEYPGLVNTGELFF,TRBJ2-2,TRBD2,TRBV27,.
TGTGCCATCAGTGAGCCGGACAGGGGGCATAGGGGCTACACCTTC,CAISEPDRGHRGYTF,TRBJ1-2,TRBD1,TRBV10-3,.
TGTGCCATCAGTGAATTACTAGCGGGCCTAACCTACAATGAGCAGTTCTTC,CAISELLAGLTYNEQFF,TRBJ2-1,TRBD2,TRBV10-3,.
TGTGCCAGCAGCTTAGGGGGGGGCCCCGCAACTAATGAAAAACTGTTTTTT,CASSLGGGPATNEKLFF,TRBJ1-4,.,TRBV11-2,.
TGTGCCAGCAGCTTATGGAGCGGGACTTACAATGAGCAGTTCTTC,CASSLWSGTYNEQFF,TRBJ2-1,TRBD2,TRBV7-2,.
TGTGCCAGCAGTCCGTCCGGGACTAGCGCTTACAATGAGCAGTTCTTC,CASSPSGTSAYNEQFF,TRBJ2-1,TRBD2,TRBV28,.
TGTGCCAGTAGTATAGGTTCTACGCAGGGGGGAGAGACCCAGTACTTC,CASSIGSTQGGETQYF,TRBJ2-5,.,TRBV19,.
TGTGCCAGCGGCCCCCTAACTAGCGGAAAAGAGCAGTACTTC,CASGPLTSGKEQYF,TRBJ2-7,TRBD2,TRBV9,.
TGTGCCATCAAAACAGCTAACTATGGCTACACCTTC,CAIKTANYGYTF,TRBJ1-2,.,TRBV10-3,.
TGTGCCAGCAGTGCCGGGACAGGGGTCTTACTCTCCTACAATGAGCAGTTCTTC,CASSAGTGVLLSYNEQFF,TRBJ2-1,TRBD1,TRBV25-1,.
TGTGCCAGTAGTATCTTGGCTGAAAAACTGTTTTTT,CASSILAEKLFF,TRBJ1-4,.,TRBV19,.
TGTGCCAGCAGTGAAGAGGTTGGTTTGACAGGGGCGGATGGCTACACCTTC,CASSEEVGLTGADGYTF,TRBJ1-2,TRBD1,TRBV2,.
TGTGCCAGCAGCTTAACGTCAGGGCACACTGAAGCTTTCTTT,CASSLTSGHTEAFF,TRBJ1-1,.,TRBV7-3,.